This entry features one T cell receptor beta chain sequence. The antigen remains undetermined. The CDR3 contains 13 residues. The V gene's germline CDR1 is DFQATT and CDR2 SNEGSKA (reference sequence). V was cut by 6 bases and J by 0 bases, with 12 bases left in between. This entry is derived from a study of T-cell memory formation after mild COVID-19. Study findings and constraints: Day 15 to 85 contracting clones showed balanced CD4/CD8; later expanders leaned CD4+. Memory sampled before infection contained some responding clones, suggesting cross-reactive memory joined. Of the contracting clones, CD4+ ones lay mainly in CM and EM, and CD8+ ones in EMRA.

Constant-segment-primed 5'RACE gave TCR alpha and TCR beta cDNA libraries with sample barcodes and UMIs. TCRdb redid the calling of the 5' RACE reads with MiXCR, one entry per CDR3 protein. This repertoire shows some 490,000 distinct CDR3 sequences, 18% found once; its top ten account for over 9%. The source of this sequence is an adult woman who had mild COVID-19 (a few samples of this study predate the infection). Cell type and time point are not known. The sequencing sample was made of PBMCs or a T cell subset sorted from them (not recorded which). The chain employs TRBV20-1 and TRBJ2-7; perhaps TRBD1 as D (5 bases). The CDR3 region has the DNA TGCAGTGCGCTTAGGGGATCCTCCTACGAGCAGTACTTC. Translated, it gives CSALRGSSYEQYF.